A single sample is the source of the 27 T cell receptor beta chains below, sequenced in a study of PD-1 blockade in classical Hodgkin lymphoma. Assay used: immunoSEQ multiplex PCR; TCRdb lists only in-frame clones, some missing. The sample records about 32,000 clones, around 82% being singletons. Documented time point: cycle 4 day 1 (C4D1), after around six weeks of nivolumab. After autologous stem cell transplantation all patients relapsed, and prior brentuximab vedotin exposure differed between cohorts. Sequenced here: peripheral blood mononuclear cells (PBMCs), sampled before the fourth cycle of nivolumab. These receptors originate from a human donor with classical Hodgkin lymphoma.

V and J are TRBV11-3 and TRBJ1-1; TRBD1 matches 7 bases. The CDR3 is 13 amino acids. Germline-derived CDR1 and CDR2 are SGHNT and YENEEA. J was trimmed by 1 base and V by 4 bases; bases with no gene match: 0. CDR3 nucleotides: TGTGCCAGCAGCTGGACAGGGAACACTGAAGCTTTCTTT. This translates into CASSWTGNTEAFF.

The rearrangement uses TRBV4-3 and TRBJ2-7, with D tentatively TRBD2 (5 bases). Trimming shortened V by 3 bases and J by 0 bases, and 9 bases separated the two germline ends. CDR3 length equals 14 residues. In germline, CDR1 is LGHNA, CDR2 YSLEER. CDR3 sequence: CASSQGRGSYEQYF. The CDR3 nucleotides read TGCGCCAGCAGCCAGGGTCGGGGCTCCTACGAGCAGTACTTC.

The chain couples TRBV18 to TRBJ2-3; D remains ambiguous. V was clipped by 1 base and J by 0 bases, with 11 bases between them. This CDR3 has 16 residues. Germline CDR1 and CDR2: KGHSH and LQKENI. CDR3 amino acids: CASSPHKGWSTDTQYF. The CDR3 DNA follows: TGTGCCAGCTCACCACACAAAGGATGGAGCACAGATACGCAGTATTTT.

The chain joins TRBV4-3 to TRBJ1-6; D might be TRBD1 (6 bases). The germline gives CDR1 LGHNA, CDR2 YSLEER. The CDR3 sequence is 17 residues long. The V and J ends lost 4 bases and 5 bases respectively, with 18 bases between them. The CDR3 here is CASSPRVQGLDNSPLHF. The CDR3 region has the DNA TGCGCCAGCAGCCCAAGAGTTCAGGGGCTAGATAATTCACCCCTCCACTTT.

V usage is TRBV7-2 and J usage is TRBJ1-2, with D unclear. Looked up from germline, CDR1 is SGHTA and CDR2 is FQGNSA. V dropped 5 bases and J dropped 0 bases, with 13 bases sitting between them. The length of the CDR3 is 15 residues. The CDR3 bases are TGTGCCAGCAGCCCCGCGTGGGTAACTAACTATGGCTACACCTTC. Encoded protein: CASSPAWVTNYGYTF. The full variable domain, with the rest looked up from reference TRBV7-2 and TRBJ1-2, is GAGVSQSPSNKVTEKGKDVELRCDPISGHTALYWYRQSLGQGLEFLIYFQGNSAPDKSGLPSDRFSAERTGGSVSTLTIQRTQQEDSAVYLCASSPAWVTNYGYTFGSGTRLTVV.

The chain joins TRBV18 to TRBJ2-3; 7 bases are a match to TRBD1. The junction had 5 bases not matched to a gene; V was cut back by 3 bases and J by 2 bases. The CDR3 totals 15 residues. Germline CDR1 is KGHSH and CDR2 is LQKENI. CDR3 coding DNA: TGTGCCAGCTCACCCAACAGGGGTTACACAGATACGCAGTATTTT. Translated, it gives CASSPNRGYTDTQYF.

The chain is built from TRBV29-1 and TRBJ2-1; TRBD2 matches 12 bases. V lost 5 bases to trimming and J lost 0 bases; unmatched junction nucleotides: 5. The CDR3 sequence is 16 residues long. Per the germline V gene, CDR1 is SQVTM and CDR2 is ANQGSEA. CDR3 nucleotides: TGCAGCGTTACGGGACTAGCGGGCAACTCCTACAATGAGCAGTTCTTC. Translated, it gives CSVTGLAGNSYNEQFF.

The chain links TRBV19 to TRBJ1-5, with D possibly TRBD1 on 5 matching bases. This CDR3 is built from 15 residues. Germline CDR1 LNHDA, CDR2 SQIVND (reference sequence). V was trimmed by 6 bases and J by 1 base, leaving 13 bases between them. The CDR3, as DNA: TGTGCCAGTAGCCCAGTGGGACGCAGCAATCAGCCCCAGCATTTT. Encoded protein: CASSPVGRSNQPQHF.

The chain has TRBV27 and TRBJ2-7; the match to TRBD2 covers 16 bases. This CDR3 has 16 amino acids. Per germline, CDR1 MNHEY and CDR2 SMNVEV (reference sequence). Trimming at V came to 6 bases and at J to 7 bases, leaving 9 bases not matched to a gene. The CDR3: CASSFVSGLAGGEQYF. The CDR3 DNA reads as TGTGCCAGCAGCTTTGTATCGGGACTAGCGGGAGGGGAGCAGTACTTC.

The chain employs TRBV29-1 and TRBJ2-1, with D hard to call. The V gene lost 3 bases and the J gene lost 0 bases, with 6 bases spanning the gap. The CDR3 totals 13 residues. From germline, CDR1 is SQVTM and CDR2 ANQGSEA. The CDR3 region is CSVERSSYNEQFF. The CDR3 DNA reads TGCAGCGTTGAGAGGAGCTCCTACAATGAGCAGTTCTTC.

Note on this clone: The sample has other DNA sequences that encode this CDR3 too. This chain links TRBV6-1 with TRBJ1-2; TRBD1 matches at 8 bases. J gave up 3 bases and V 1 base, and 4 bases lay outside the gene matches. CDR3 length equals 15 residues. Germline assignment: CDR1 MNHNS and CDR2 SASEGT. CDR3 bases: TGTGCCAGCAGTGAAGGGGACAGGAGATACTATGGCTACACCTTC. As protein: CASSEGDRRYYGYTF.

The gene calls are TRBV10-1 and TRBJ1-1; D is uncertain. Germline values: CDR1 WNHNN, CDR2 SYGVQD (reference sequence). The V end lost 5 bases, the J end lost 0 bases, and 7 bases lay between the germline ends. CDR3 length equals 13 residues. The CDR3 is CASSFSVNTEAFF. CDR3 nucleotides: TGCGCCAGCAGTTTTTCAGTGAACACTGAAGCTTTCTTT.

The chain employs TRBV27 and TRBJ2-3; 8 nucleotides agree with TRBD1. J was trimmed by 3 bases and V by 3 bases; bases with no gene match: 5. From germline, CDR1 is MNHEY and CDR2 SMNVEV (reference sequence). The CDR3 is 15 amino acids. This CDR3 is CASSFLDRVTDTQYF. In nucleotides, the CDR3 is TGTGCCAGCAGTTTTTTGGACAGGGTGACAGATACGCAGTATTTT.

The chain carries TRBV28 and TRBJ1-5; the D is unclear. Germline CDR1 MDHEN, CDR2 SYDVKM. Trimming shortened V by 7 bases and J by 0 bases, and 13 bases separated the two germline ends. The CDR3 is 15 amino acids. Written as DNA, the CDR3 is TGTGCCAGCAACCTGGTCCTTTATAGCAATCAGCCCCAGCATTTT. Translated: CASNLVLYSNQPQHF.

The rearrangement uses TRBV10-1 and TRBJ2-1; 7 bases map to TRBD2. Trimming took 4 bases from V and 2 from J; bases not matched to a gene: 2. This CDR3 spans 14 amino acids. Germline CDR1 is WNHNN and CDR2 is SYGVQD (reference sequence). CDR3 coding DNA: TGCGCCAGCAGTGGGGGGGGTCCCTACAATGAGCAGTTCTTC. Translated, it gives CASSGGGPYNEQFF.

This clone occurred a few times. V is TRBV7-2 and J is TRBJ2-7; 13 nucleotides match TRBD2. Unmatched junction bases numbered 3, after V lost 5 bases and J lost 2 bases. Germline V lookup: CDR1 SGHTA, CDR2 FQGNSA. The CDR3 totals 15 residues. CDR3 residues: CASSPGLAGTYEQYF. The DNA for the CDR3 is TGTGCCAGCAGCCCGGGACTAGCGGGAACCTACGAGCAGTACTTC.

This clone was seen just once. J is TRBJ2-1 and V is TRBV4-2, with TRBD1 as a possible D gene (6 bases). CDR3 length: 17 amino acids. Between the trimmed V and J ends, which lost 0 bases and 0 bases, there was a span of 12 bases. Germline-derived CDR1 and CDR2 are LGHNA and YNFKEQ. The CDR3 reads CASSQERQESSYNEQFF. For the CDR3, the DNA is TGTGCCAGCAGCCAAGAGAGACAGGAGAGCTCCTACAATGAGCAGTTCTTC.

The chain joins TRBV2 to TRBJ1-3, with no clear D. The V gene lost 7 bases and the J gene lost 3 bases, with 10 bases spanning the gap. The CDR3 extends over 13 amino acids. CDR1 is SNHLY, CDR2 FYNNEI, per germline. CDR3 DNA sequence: TGTGCCAGCAAGGAGGGCGGTGGAAACACCATATATTTT. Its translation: CASKEGGGNTIYF.

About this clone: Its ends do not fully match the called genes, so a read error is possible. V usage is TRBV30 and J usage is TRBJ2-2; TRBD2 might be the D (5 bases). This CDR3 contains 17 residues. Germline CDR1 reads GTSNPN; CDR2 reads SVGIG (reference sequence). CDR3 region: CAWSVARGLGEHRGAVF. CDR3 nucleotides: TGTGCCTGGAGTGTGGCTAGAGGGTTAGGCGAACACCGGGGAGCTGTTTTT.

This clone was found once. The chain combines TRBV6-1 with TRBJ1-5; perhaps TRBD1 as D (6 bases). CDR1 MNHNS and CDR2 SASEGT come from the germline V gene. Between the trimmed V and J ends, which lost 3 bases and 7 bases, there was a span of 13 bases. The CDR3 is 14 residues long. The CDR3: CASSEGGARQPQHF. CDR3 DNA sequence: TGTGCCAGCAGTGAGGGGGGGGCTCGGCAGCCCCAGCATTTT.

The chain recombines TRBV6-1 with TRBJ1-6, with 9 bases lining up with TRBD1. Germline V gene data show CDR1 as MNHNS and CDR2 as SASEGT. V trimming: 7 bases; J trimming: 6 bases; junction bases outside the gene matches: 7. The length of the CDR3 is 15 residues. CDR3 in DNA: TGTGCCAGCACCCGCCGGGACAGGGTTAATTCACCCCTCCACTTT. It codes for CASTRRDRVNSPLHF.

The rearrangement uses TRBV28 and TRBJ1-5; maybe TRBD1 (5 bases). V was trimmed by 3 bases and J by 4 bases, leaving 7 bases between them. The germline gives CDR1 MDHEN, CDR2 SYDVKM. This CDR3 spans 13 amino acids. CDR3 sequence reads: CASSFRVNQPQHF. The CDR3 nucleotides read TGTGCCAGCAGTTTCAGGGTAAATCAGCCCCAGCATTTT.

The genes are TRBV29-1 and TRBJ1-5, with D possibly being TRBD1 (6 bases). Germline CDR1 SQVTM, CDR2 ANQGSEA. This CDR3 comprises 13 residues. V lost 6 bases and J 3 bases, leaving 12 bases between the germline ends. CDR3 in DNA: TGCAGCGTGGGACGGGGGCCCAATCAGCCCCAGCATTTT. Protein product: CSVGRGPNQPQHF.

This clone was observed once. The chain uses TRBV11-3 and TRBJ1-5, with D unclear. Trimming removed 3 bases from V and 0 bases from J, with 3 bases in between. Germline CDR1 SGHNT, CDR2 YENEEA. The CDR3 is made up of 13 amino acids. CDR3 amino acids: CASSFSSNQPQHF. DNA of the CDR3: TGTGCCAGCAGCTTTAGTAGCAATCAGCCCCAGCATTTT.

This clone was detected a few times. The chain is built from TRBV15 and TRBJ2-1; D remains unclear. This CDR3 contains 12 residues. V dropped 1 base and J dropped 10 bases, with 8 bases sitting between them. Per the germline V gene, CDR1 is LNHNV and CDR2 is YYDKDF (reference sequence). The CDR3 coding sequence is TGTGCCACCAGCAGAGGACGGCGAGAGCAGTTCTTC. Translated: CATSRGRREQFF.

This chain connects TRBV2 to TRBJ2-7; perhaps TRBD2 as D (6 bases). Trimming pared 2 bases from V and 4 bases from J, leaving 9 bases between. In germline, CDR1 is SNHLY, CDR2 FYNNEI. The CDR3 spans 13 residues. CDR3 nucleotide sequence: TGTGCCAGCAGTGAAACGGGGGAGTACGAGCAGTACGTC. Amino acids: CASSETGEYEQYV.

The CDR3 region has the DNA TGTGCCACGCTCGGTAATCCAGTCTATAGCAATCAGCCCCAGCATTTT. Translated: CATLGNPVYSNQPQHF. The chain is built from TRBV19 and TRBJ1-5; D ambiguous. Trimming took 10 bases from V and 0 from J, leaving 19 bases between them. In germline, CDR1 is LNHDA, CDR2 SQIVND (reference sequence). This CDR3 region has 16 residues.